The clone carrying this T cell receptor beta chain was observed a handful of times. Individually, cDNA molecules had unique molecular identifiers attached to them. TCRdb recomputed calls from the 5' RACE reads with MiXCR, one row per CDR3 protein. The profile covers 50,000 to 60,000 distinct CDR3 sequences, with 11% appearing a single time and 13% taken by the ten largest. This specimen belongs to a study of early T cells in non-severe SARS-CoV-2 infection. The CDR3 runs to 20 residues. This clonotype was sampled from an adult who was a healthcare worker with PCR-confirmed SARS-CoV-2 infection or an uninfected control (not recorded which). The chain combines TRBV12-2 with TRBJ2-1; TRBD2, the table's D call, lacks a check against the DNA. TRBV12-2 counts as a pseudogene. Sequencing was carried out using whole blood. The CDR3: CASRLDSGTSGGRNNNEQFF. CDR3 coding DNA: TGTGCAAGTCGCTTAGACTCCGGGACTAGCGGGGGACGGAATAACAATGAGCAGTTCTTC.